This TCR beta chain was sequenced in a study of molecular identifiers for immune sequencing clone quantification. Study in general: The replicates split RNA from around 20,000 or 100,000 naive CD8 cells five ways and sequenced four.

The germline gives CDR1 SEHNR, CDR2 FQNEAQ (reference sequence). The length of the CDR3 is 15 residues. The ends lost 3 bases at V and 4 bases at J; junction bases unmatched: 6. Turning to this clonotype: Since a much larger clone is just one base distant, this may be a read error.

A CD8+CD4-CCR7+CD45RA+ phenotype served as the sorting definition for naive CD8 T cells. From the PCR reads, TCRdb called clonotypes with MiXCR, one entry per CDR3 protein. The data show approximately 590,000 distinct CDR3 sequences, over 25% seen once. The receptor's source is a human donor in good health. Some libraries in this study had Jurkat cell RNA spiked in. This chain joins TRBV7-9 and TRBJ1-1, with TRBD1 matching 9 bases. The sequenced material came from naive CD8+ T cells from blood, with Jurkat cell RNA spiked in. The sample's subset: FACS-sorted CD8+CD4-CCR7+CD45RA+ naive T cells. In nucleotides, the CDR3 is TGTGCCAGCAGCTTTGGACAGGGGCGCGGCACTGAAGCTTTCTTT. Translation gives CASSFGQGRGTEAFF.